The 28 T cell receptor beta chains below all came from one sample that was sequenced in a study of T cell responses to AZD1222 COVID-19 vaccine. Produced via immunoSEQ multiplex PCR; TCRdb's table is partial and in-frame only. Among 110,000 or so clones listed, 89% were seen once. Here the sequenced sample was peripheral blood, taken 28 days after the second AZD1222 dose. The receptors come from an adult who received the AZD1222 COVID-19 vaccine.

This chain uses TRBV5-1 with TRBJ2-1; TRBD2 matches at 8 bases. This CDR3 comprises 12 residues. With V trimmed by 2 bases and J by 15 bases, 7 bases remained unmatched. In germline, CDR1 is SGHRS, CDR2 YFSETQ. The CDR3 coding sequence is TGCGCCAGCAGCTTCGATAGCGGGAAAGGGTTCTTC. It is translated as CASSFDSGKGFF. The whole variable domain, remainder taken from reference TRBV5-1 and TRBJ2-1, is KAGVTQTPRYLIKTRGQQVTLSCSPISGHRSVSWYQQTPGQGLQFLFEYFSETQRNKGNFPGRFSGRQFSNSRSEMNVSTLELGDSALYLCASSFDSGKGFFGPGTRLTVL.

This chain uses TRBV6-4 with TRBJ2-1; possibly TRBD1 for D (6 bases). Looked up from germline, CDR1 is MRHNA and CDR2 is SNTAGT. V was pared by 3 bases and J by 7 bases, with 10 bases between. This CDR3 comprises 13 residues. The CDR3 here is CASSEQGGNEQFF. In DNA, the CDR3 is TGTGCCAGCAGTGAACAGGGCGGGAATGAGCAGTTCTTC.

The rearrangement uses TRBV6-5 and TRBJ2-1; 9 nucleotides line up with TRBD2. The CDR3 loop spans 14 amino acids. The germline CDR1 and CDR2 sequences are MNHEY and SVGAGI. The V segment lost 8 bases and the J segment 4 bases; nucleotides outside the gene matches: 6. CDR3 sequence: CASVTSGFYNEQFF. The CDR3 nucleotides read TGTGCCAGCGTCACTAGCGGGTTTTACAATGAGCAGTTCTTC.

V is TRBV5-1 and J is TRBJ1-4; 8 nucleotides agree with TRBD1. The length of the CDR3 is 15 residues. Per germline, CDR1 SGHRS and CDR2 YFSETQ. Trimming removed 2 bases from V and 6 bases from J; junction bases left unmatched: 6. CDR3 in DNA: TGCGCCAGCAGCTTTTCAGGGGGCGCTGATGAAAAACTGTTTTTT. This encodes CASSFSGGADEKLFF.

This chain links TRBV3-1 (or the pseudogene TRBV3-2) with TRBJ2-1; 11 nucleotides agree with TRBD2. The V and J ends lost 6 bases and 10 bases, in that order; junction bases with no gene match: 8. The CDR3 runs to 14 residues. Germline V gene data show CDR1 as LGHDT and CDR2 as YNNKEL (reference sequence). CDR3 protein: CASSKGTSGTEQFF. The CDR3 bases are TGTGCCAGCAGTAAAGGGACTAGCGGAACGGAGCAGTTCTTC.

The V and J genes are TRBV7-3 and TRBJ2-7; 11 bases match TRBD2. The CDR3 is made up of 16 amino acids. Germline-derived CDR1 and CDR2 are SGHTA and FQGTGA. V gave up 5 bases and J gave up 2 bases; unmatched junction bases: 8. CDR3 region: CASSPGATSGTYEQYF. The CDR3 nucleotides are TGTGCCAGCAGCCCTGGGGCGACTAGCGGGACCTACGAGCAGTACTTC.

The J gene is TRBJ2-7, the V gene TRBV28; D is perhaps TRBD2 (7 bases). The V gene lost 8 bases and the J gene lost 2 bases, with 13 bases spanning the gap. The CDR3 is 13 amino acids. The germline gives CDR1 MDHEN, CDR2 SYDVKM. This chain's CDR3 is CASGGGSTYEQYF. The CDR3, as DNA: TGTGCCAGCGGCGGGGGCAGTACCTACGAGCAGTACTTC. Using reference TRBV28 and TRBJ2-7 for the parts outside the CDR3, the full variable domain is DVKVTQSSRYLVKRTGEKVFLECVQDMDHENMFWYRQDPGLGLRLIYFSYDVKMKEKGDIPEGYSVSREKKERFSLILESASTNQTSMYLCASGGGSTYEQYFGPGTRLTVT.

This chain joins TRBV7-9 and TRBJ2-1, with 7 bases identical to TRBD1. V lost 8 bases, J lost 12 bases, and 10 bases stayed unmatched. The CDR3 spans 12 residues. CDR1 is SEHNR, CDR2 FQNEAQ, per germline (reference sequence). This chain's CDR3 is CASGTELLAQFF. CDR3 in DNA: TGTGCCAGCGGGACAGAACTCCTCGCGCAGTTCTTC.

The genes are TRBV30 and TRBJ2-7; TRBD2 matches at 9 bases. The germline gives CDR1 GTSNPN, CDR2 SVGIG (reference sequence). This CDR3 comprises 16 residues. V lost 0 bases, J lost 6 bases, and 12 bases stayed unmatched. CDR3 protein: CAWSVVTWREGLEQYF. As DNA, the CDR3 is TGTGCCTGGAGTGTAGTGACCTGGCGGGAGGGACTCGAGCAGTACTTC.

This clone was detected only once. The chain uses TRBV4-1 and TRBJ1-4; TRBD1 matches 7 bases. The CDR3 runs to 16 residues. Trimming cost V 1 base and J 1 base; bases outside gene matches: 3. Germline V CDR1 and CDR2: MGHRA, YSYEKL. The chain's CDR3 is CASSQGAGGTNEKLFF. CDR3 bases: TGCGCCAGCAGCCAAGGCGCAGGGGGAACTAATGAAAAACTGTTTTTT.

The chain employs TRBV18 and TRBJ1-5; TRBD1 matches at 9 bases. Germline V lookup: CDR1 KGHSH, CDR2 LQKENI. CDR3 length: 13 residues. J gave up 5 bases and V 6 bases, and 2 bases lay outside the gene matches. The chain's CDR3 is CASSRDRDQPQHF. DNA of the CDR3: TGTGCCAGCTCCCGGGACAGGGATCAGCCCCAGCATTTT.

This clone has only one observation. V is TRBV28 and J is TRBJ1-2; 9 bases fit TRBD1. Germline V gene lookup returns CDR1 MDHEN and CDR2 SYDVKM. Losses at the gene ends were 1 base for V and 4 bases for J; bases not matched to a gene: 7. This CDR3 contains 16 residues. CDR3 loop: CASSLYSGQGRYGYTF. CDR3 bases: TGTGCCAGCAGTTTATACTCGGGACAGGGCCGCTATGGCTACACCTTC.

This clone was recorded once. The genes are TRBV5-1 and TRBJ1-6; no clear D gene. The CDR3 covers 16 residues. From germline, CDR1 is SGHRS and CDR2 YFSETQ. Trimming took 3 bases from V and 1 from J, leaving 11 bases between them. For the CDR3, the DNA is TGCGCCAGCAGCTCGGATGGGAGGTCCTATAATTCACCCCTCCACTTT. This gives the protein CASSSDGRSYNSPLHF.

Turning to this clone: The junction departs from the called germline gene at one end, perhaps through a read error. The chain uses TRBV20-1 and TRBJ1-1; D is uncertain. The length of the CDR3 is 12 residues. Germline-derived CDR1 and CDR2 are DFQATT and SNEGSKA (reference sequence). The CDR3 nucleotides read TGCAGTGCTAGTTCACAGTTGCTGCAGATGATCTTT. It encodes CSASSQLLQMIF.

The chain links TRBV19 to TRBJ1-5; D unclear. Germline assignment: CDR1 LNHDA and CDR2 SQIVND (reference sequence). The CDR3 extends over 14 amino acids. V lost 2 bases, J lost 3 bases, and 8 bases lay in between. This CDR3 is CASSITPVNQPQHF. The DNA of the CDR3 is TGTGCCAGTAGTATAACTCCCGTCAATCAGCCCCAGCATTTT.

In DNA, the CDR3 is TGTGCCAGCAGTGAAGATCAGGGGACTGAAGCTTTCTTT. Translation gives CASSEDQGTEAFF. This chain connects TRBV2 to TRBJ1-1; possibly TRBD1 for D (6 bases). With 1 base removed from V and 5 bases from J, the gap between germline ends came to 8 bases. The CDR3 runs to 13 residues. The germline gives CDR1 SNHLY, CDR2 FYNNEI.

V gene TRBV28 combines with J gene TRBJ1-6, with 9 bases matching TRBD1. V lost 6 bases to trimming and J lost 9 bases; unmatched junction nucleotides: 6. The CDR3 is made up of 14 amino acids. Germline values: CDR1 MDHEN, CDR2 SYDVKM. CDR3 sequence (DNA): TGTGCCAGCAGATCGGACAGGGGAGCTTCACCCCTCCACTTT. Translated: CASRSDRGASPLHF. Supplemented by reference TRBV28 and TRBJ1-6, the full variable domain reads DVKVTQSSRYLVKRTGEKVFLECVQDMDHENMFWYRQDPGLGLRLIYFSYDVKMKEKGDIPEGYSVSREKKERFSLILESASTNQTSMYLCASRSDRGASPLHFGNGTRLTVT.

The CDR3 spells CASSQEEGVGYGYTF. The CDR3 coding sequence is TGTGCCAGCAGCCAAGAGGAGGGCGTGGGCTATGGCTACACCTTC. The chain links TRBV4-2 to TRBJ1-2; no clear D. CDR1 is LGHNA and CDR2 is YNFKEQ in the germline V gene. This CDR3 comprises 15 residues. V was clipped by 0 bases and J by 4 bases, with 12 bases between them.

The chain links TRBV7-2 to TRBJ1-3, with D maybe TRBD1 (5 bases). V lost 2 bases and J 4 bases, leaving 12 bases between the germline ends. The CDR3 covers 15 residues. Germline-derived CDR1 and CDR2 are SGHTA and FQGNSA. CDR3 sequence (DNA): TGTGCCAGCAGCTTACAATCAGGGCCCGGAAACACCATATATTTT. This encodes CASSLQSGPGNTIYF.

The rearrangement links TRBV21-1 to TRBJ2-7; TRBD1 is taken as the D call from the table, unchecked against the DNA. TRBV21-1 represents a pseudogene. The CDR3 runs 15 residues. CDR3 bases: TGTGCCAGCAGCAAACCCCACAGTCGTTCCTACGAGCAGTACTTC. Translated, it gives CASSKPHSRSYEQYF.

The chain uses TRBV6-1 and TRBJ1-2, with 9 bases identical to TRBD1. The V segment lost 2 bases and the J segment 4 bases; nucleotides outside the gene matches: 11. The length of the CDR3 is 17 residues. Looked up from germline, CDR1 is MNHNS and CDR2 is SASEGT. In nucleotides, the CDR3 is TGTGCCAGCAGTGAATCAGTAACAGGGGGCGCCTTCTATGGCTACACCTTC. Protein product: CASSESVTGGAFYGYTF.

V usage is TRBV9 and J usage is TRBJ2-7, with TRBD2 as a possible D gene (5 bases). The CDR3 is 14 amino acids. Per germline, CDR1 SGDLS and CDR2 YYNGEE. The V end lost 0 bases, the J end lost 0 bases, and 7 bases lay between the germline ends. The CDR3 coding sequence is TGTGCCAGCAGCGTAGGGGGAGACTCCTACGAGCAGTACTTC. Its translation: CASSVGGDSYEQYF.

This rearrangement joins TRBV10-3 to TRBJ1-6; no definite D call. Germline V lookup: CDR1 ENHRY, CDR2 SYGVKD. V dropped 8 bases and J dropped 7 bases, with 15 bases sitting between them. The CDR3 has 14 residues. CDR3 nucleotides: TGTGCCATCTCTGCAGGTATTCGAAATTCACCCCTCCACTTT. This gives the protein CAISAGIRNSPLHF.

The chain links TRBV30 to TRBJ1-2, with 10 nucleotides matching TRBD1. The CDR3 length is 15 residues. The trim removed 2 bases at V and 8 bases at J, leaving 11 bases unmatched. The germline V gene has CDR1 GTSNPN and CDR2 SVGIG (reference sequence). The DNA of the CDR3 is TGTGCCTGGAGTCTACCACCGGGACAGGGGCGCGGCTACACCTTC. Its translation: CAWSLPPGQGRGYTF.

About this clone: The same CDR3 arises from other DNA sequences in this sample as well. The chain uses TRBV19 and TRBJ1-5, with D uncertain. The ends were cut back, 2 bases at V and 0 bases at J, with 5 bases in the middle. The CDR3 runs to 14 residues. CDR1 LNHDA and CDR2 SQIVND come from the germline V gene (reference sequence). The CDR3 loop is CASSITGSNQPQHF. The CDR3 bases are TGTGCCAGTAGTATAACGGGTAGCAATCAGCCCCAGCATTTT.

The CDR3 loop reads CASSQHLAGGMIKNIQYF. The CDR3 bases are TGCGCCAGCAGCCAACACCTAGCGGGAGGAATGATCAAAAACATTCAGTACTTC. The chain couples TRBV4-1 to TRBJ2-4; 11 positions match TRBD2. Germline V gene lookup returns CDR1 MGHRA and CDR2 YSYEKL. Trimming at V came to 2 bases and at J to 3 bases, leaving 9 bases not matched to a gene. The CDR3 runs 18 residues.

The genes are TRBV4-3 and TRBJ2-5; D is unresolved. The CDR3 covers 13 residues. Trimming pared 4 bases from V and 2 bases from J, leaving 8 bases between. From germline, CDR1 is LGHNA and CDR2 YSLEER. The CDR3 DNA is TGCGCCAGCAGCCTCACATTGCAAGAGACCCAGTACTTC. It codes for CASSLTLQETQYF.

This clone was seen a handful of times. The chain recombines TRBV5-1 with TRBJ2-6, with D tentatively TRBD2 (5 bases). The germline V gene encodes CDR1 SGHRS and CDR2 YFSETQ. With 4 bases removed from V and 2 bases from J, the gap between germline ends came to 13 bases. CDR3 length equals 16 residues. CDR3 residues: CASSPAGTPGANVLTF. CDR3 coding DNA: TGCGCCAGCAGCCCCGCGGGTACCCCTGGGGCCAACGTCCTGACTTTC.